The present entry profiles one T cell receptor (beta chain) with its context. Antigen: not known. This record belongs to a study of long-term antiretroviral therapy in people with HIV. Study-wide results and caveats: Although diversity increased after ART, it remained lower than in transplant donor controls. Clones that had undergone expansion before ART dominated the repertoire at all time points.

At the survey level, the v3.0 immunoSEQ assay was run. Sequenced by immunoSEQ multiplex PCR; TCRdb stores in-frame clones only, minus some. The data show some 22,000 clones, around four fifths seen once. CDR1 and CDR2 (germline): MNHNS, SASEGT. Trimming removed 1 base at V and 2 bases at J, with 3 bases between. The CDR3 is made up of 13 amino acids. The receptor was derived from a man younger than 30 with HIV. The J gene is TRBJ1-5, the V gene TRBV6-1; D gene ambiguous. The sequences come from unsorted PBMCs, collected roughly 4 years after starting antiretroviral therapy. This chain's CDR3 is CASSEGGNQPQHF. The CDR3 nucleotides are TGTGCCAGCAGTGAAGGCGGCAATCAGCCCCAGCATTTT.